The 23 T cell receptor beta chains presented below share a single source sample, sequenced in a study of blood T cell repertoires in COVID-19. Produced via immunoSEQ multiplex PCR; TCRdb's table is partial and in-frame only. The top ten clones hold about 8% of a sample with about 150,000 clones, around 85% of them seen once. Input material: peripheral blood. These receptors all stem from an older woman with COVID-19, enrolled during active disease.

The chain couples TRBV7-2 to TRBJ2-5; a weak D match, TRBD2 (6 bases). Trimming removed 0 bases from V and 0 bases from J, with 14 bases in between. CDR3 length equals 17 residues. CDR1 and CDR2 (germline): SGHTA, FQGNSA. The CDR3 loop reads CASSLASGSRYQETQYF. DNA for the CDR3: TGTGCCAGCAGCTTAGCCTCCGGGAGTCGGTACCAAGAGACCCAGTACTTC.

This sequence joins TRBV19 and TRBJ2-1; 8 bases line up with TRBD1. Germline V gene data show CDR1 as LNHDA and CDR2 as SQIVND (reference sequence). The CDR3 contains 16 residues. V lost 6 bases and J lost 0; bases outside the gene matches: 7. CDR3 nucleotides: TGTGCCAGTAGGGGAACCGGGACAGGCTCCTACAATGAGCAGTTCTTC. It is translated as CASRGTGTGSYNEQFF.

This clone was seen a few times. The chain employs TRBV18 and TRBJ1-4; D is unresolved. In germline, CDR1 is KGHSH, CDR2 LQKENI. The V end lost 3 bases, the J end lost 5 bases, and 13 bases lay between the germline ends. The CDR3 extends over 15 amino acids. In DNA form, the CDR3 reads TGTGCCAGCTCACCGACCAAGGGCGGGAATGAAAAACTGTTTTTT. Translation gives CASSPTKGGNEKLFF.

Of note for this clone: Other DNA sequences within the sample encode an identical CDR3. This sequence joins TRBV12-3 or TRBV12-4 and TRBJ1-3, with D unresolved. Deletions cut 5 bases from V and 3 bases from J, with 5 bases between. CDR3 length: 12 residues. The CDR3 loop reads CASSRDGNTIYF. Here the CDR3 DNA reads TGTGCCAGCAGTCGAGATGGAAACACCATATATTTT.

The chain is built from TRBV5-4 and TRBJ2-1; D may be TRBD1 (6 bases). V was clipped by 0 bases and J by 7 bases, with 8 bases between them. Germline V gives CDR1 SGHNT, CDR2 YYREEE (reference sequence). The CDR3 totals 13 residues. CDR3 nucleotide sequence: TGTGCCAGCAGCTTGGTTACAGGGAATGAGCAGTTCTTC. Its protein product is CASSLVTGNEQFF.

J is TRBJ2-7 and V is TRBV12-3 or TRBV12-4; weak D call: TRBD2 (5 bases). The V and J ends lost 6 bases and 2 bases respectively, with 11 bases between them. The CDR3 consists of 13 residues. The CDR3 bases are TGTGCCAGCAGCTCGGGATCCCCCTACGAGCAGTACTTC. Translating gives CASSSGSPYEQYF.

In its sample, this clone was seen a few times. The V and J genes are TRBV23-1 and TRBJ2-7; tentative D call: TRBD1 (5 bases). TRBV23-1 is flagged as an ORF with uncertain function. The V end lost 4 bases, the J end lost 0 bases, and 19 bases lay between the germline ends. The CDR3 runs to 17 residues. The CDR3: CASSRSVQDESSYEQYF. CDR3 DNA sequence: TGCGCCAGCAGTCGCTCCGTACAGGACGAGAGCTCCTACGAGCAGTACTTC.

The chain carries TRBV4-3 and TRBJ2-7; TRBD1 might be the D (5 bases). Trimming cost V 4 bases and J 3 bases, with 16 bases left between them. The CDR3 is 15 amino acids. Germline CDR1 reads LGHNA; CDR2 reads YSLEER. CDR3 sequence (DNA): TGCGCCAGCAGCCTCCGTCCAGGGATGGGCTACGAGCAGTACTTC. Residues: CASSLRPGMGYEQYF.

The J gene is TRBJ2-7, the V gene TRBV4-1; a possible D gene is TRBD1 (5 bases). V lost 1 base to trimming and J lost 6 bases, with 13 bases between them. The V gene's germline CDR1 is MGHRA and CDR2 YSYEKL. The CDR3 contains 14 residues. The CDR3 region is CASSQGSGYGEQYF. The CDR3 DNA is TGCGCCAGCAGCCAAGGTTCAGGGTATGGCGAGCAGTACTTC.

The chain recombines TRBV27 with TRBJ2-3, with D maybe TRBD2 (5 bases). The V end was cut by 8 bases, the J end by 6 bases, with 9 bases between. This CDR3 contains 11 residues. Germline loops: CDR1 MNHEY, CDR2 SMNVEV (reference sequence). CDR3 protein: CASRGWDTQYF. The DNA of the CDR3 is TGTGCCAGCCGAGGGTGGGATACGCAGTATTTT.

This chain joins TRBV11-2 and TRBJ1-5, with 9 bases matching TRBD1. This CDR3 is built from 15 residues. J lost 5 bases, V lost 3 bases, and 5 bases had no gene match. The V gene's germline CDR1 is SGHAT and CDR2 FQNNGV. CDR3 residues: CASSFGQGWHQPQHF. As DNA, the CDR3 is TGTGCCAGCAGCTTTGGACAGGGGTGGCATCAGCCCCAGCATTTT.

This clone was recorded once. The chain links TRBV2 to TRBJ2-2; D is possibly TRBD1 (6 bases). V lost 6 bases and J lost 8, with 19 bases in between. Per germline, CDR1 SNHLY and CDR2 FYNNEI. This CDR3 region has 15 residues. For the CDR3, the DNA is TGTGCCAGCAGCTCCGGGACACCGAGAGGGGGGGAGCTGTTTTTT. Protein: CASSSGTPRGGELFF.

The J gene is TRBJ2-1, the V gene TRBV24-1, with 7 bases aligning to TRBD1. With 3 bases clipped from V and 6 bases from J, the junction kept 13 bases outside the gene matches. The CDR3 spans 17 residues. The V gene's germline CDR1 is KGHDR and CDR2 SFDVKD. CDR3 residues: CATSDPRQGDSLNEQFF. The CDR3 region has the DNA TGTGCCACCAGTGATCCCCGACAGGGTGATTCTCTCAATGAGCAGTTCTTC.

In this sample, this clone turned up a few times. The rearrangement links TRBV4-2 to TRBJ1-1, with 9 bases matching TRBD1. This CDR3 region has 17 residues. From germline, CDR1 is LGHNA and CDR2 YNFKEQ. V lost 3 bases, J lost 0 bases, and 8 bases stayed unmatched. The CDR3 spells CASSQGTGNEMNTEAFF. The CDR3 DNA reads TGTGCCAGCAGCCAGGGGACAGGGAACGAGATGAACACTGAAGCTTTCTTT.

The chain joins TRBV4-1 to TRBJ2-3, with 7 bases lining up with TRBD2. Germline trimming cut 1 base from V and 0 bases from J; bases unmatched to any gene: 7. The CDR3 covers 17 residues. Germline values: CDR1 MGHRA, CDR2 YSYEKL. Here the CDR3 reads CASSQVPAGSSTDTQYF. The CDR3 bases are TGCGCCAGCAGCCAAGTCCCAGCGGGGAGTAGCACAGATACGCAGTATTTT.

This clone came up once. The rearrangement joins TRBV4-1 to TRBJ2-1; the match to TRBD2 covers 9 bases. This CDR3 has 12 residues. The J segment lost 9 bases and the V segment lost 6 bases, leaving 3 bases of the junction unmatched. Germline V CDR1 and CDR2: MGHRA, YSYEKL. This CDR3 reads CASRETSGEQFF. Here the CDR3 DNA reads TGCGCCAGCAGAGAGACTAGCGGTGAGCAGTTCTTC.

The rearrangement uses TRBV7-9 and TRBJ1-5; the D gene is possibly TRBD1 (5 bases). This CDR3 comprises 14 residues. Germline loops: CDR1 SEHNR, CDR2 FQNEAQ (reference sequence). V lost 3 bases to trimming and J lost 6 bases, with 12 bases between them. CDR3 region: CASSFPGWGQPQHF. In DNA, the CDR3 is TGTGCCAGCAGCTTCCCAGGGTGGGGTCAGCCCCAGCATTTT. Full variable domain (outside the CDR3, taken from reference TRBV7-9 and TRBJ1-5): DTGVSQNPRHKITKRGQNVTFRCDPISEHNRLYWYRQTLGQGPEFLTYFQNEAQLEKSRLLSDRFSAERPKGSFSTLEIQRTEQGDSAMYLCASSFPGWGQPQHFGDGTRLSIL.

The V call is TRBV10-3, the J call TRBJ2-3; D might be TRBD1 (7 bases). V lost 4 bases and J lost 5, with 10 bases in between. Per the germline V gene, CDR1 is ENHRY and CDR2 is SYGVKD. CDR3 length: 13 amino acids. The CDR3 coding sequence is TGTGCCATCAGTGTTCAGGGGGGAGATACGCAGTATTTT. Translating it yields CAISVQGGDTQYF.

V gene TRBV5-1 combines with J gene TRBJ2-7; 14 bases fit TRBD2. V dropped 3 bases and J dropped 3; count of bases not matched to a gene: 5. The CDR3 is 16 amino acids. The germline CDR1 and CDR2 sequences are SGHRS and YFSETQ. In DNA, the CDR3 is TGCGCCAGCAGCTGGACCGGGACTAGCGGGGGCTACGAGCAGTACTTC. It specifies CASSWTGTSGGYEQYF. The full variable domain, with the rest looked up from reference TRBV5-1 and TRBJ2-7, is KAGVTQTPRYLIKTRGQQVTLSCSPISGHRSVSWYQQTPGQGLQFLFEYFSETQRNKGNFPGRFSGRQFSNSRSEMNVSTLELGDSALYLCASSWTGTSGGYEQYFGPGTRLTVT.

This chain joins TRBV30 and TRBJ1-4; 9 nucleotides align to TRBD1. The junction had 13 bases not matched to a gene; V was cut back by 1 base and J by 13 bases. The CDR3 contains 15 residues. In germline, CDR1 is GTSNPN, CDR2 SVGIG (reference sequence). As DNA, the CDR3 is TGTGCCTGGAGTGAACAGGGGGCGCATCCGGATGGACTGTTTTTT. Protein: CAWSEQGAHPDGLFF.

CDR3 residues: CASSQSFGGPGELFF. In DNA form, the CDR3 reads TGTGCCAGCAGCCAGAGCTTTGGGGGCCCCGGGGAGCTGTTTTTT. The rearrangement joins TRBV7-3 to TRBJ2-2, with D perhaps TRBD1 (6 bases). CDR1 SGHTA and CDR2 FQGTGA come from the germline V gene. CDR3 length: 15 residues. V was cut by 5 bases and J by 6 bases, with 16 bases left in between.

V usage is TRBV5-1 and J usage is TRBJ1-1, with TRBD1 matching 9 bases. Trimming took 4 bases from V and 0 from J; bases not matched to a gene: 10. Germline V lookup: CDR1 SGHRS, CDR2 YFSETQ. The CDR3 has 17 residues. The CDR3 DNA is TGCGCCAGCAGCACCTGGGACAGGGCTGCGGTGAACACTGAAGCTTTCTTT. It codes for CASSTWDRAAVNTEAFF.

There are a few counts of this clone. The chain joins TRBV10-2 to TRBJ1-2; D uncertain. Germline CDR1 and CDR2: WSHSY and SAAADI. V lost 0 bases and J 2 bases, leaving 13 bases between the germline ends. The CDR3 is made up of 16 amino acids. The CDR3 loop reads CASSESTEGANYGYTF. The CDR3 DNA reads TGCGCCAGCAGTGAGTCGACTGAGGGAGCCAACTATGGCTACACCTTC.